The rows below give T cell receptor beta chains drawn from one sample of a study of OX40 agonist ivuxolimab in advanced cancers. Profiled with immunoSEQ multiplex PCR; TCRdb holds only in-frame clones, not every one. This table holds tens of thousands of clones, almost 95% found once. The sequences come from CD4+ or CD8+ T cells sorted from blood, collected in a trial of the OX40 agonist ivuxolimab. These receptors came from an adult with an advanced solid tumor such as melanoma, head and neck, liver or kidney cancer. Both conserved end residues are part of each CDR3. A D gene is named only where the DNA matches it firmly. Not every row has a clone size; where given, it reads once, few, many or a size class.

>TRBV30|TRBJ1-2|.|.
TGTGCCTGGGATCAGCAGAACTATGGCTACACCTTC
CAWDQQNYGYTF
>TRBV7-2|TRBJ2-3|.|TRBD2
TGTGCCAGCAGCCCAACTAGCGCCCGCACAGATACGCAGTATTTT
CASSPTSARTDTQYF
>TRBV28|TRBJ2-5|.|.
TGTGCCAGCAGCCTTAGATTGACAGCCACCGGAGAGACCCAGTACTTC
CASSLRLTATGETQYF
>TRBV6-6|TRBJ2-5|.|TRBD1
TGTGCCAGCAGCCCCAGAGGACAGGACGCTCAAGAGACCCAGTACTTC
CASSPRGQDAQETQYF
>TRBV27|TRBJ2-1|.|TRBD2
TGTGCCAGCCGGCGGGAGGGCCGGGAGTTCTTC
CASRREGREFF
>TRBV5-6|TRBJ1-2|once|.
TGTGCCAGCAGCTTGGGCCGGGGGCCGTGGGGCTACACCTTC
CASSLGRGPWGYTF
>TRBV7-9|TRBJ2-1|.|.
TGTGCCAGCCCTCCGCCGTTCTTC
CASPPPFF
>TRBV2|TRBJ1-1|few|TRBD1
TGTGCCAGTACAGGGGGCTTTGAAGCTTTCTTT
CASTGGFEAFF
>TRBV7-9|TRBJ2-5|.|.
TGTGCCAGCAGCTCCGGGCCAGGGGAGACCCAGTACTTC
CASSSGPGETQYF
>TRBV6-5|TRBJ1-1|once|.
TGTGCCAGCAGTTACTCGGGGGTGTCCACTGAAGCTTTCTTT
CASSYSGVSTEAFF
>TRBV27|TRBJ2-1|.|TRBD2
TGTGCCAGCAGTTTGGGAGGGGCAGGCTACAATGAGCAGTTCTTC
CASSLGGAGYNEQFF
>TRBV27|TRBJ2-5|once|.
TGTGCCAGCAGTTTTAGCAGGGGTAACGGGGAGACCCAGTACTTC
CASSFSRGNGETQYF
>TRBV15|TRBJ2-2|.|.
TGTGCCACCAGCAGAGATCTCGGGGGGCCAGGCGGGGAGCTGTTTTTT
CATSRDLGGPGGELFF
>TRBV29-1|TRBJ1-2|.|.
TGCAGCGTTGAAGTTACACCCAAGGACTATGGCTACACCTTC
CSVEVTPKDYGYTF
>TRBV28|TRBJ1-1|once|.
TGTGCCAGCAGTTTCGGGACTGAAGCTTTCTTT
CASSFGTEAFF
>TRBV27|TRBJ2-1|once|.
TGTGCCAGCAGTTTATTGCGTGCCGCCTACAATGAGCAGTTCTTC
CASSLLRAAYNEQFF
>TRBV6-4|TRBJ1-5|.|.
TGTGCCAGCAGTGACCCCCGACGACAGCATCAGCCCCAGCATTTT
CASSDPRRQHQPQHF
>TRBV5-6|TRBJ2-7|.|TRBD2
TGTGCCAGCAGCCAGGGACTAGCACCGTACGAGCAGTACTTC
CASSQGLAPYEQYF
>TRBV13|TRBJ2-7|.|TRBD1
TGTGCCAGCAGCTTAGGATACGAGACAGGGGCCGGCGAGCAGTACTTC
CASSLGYETGAGEQYF
>TRBV9|TRBJ1-1|.|.
TGTGCCAGCAGCTCCCACCCGGTTGGGGGCACTGAAGCTTTCTTT
CASSSHPVGGTEAFF
>TRBV27|TRBJ2-7|.|TRBD2
TGTGCCAGCACCCTGGGGACTAGCGGGAATCATAACGAGCAGTACTTC
CASTLGTSGNHNEQYF
>TRBV13|TRBJ1-2|.|.
TGTGCCAGCAGCTTAGGCGGGGGGAACTATGGCTACACCTTC
CASSLGGGNYGYTF
>TRBV13|TRBJ2-1|.|TRBD2
TGTGCCAGCAGCTCGGGACTAGACAATGAGCAGTTCTTC
CASSSGLDNEQFF
>TRBV6-4|TRBJ1-4|.|.
TGTGCCAGCAGTGACTTGACAGCCAGTAATGAAAAACTGTTTTTT
CASSDLTASNEKLFF
>TRBV6-5|TRBJ2-7|.|TRBD1
TGTGCCAGCAGTTACTTCGGACAGGGCTACGAGCAGTACTTC
CASSYFGQGYEQYF
>TRBV28|TRBJ1-2|.|TRBD1
TGTGCCAGCATCGGGGCAGGGGGCCTTTCGGCTGGCTACACCTTC
CASIGAGGLSAGYTF
>TRBV5-5|TRBJ2-1|.|TRBD1
TGTGCCAGCACCCCATCGAACAGGGGGCCCCCCCTCAATGAGCAGTTCTTC
CASTPSNRGPPLNEQFF
>TRBV11-3|TRBJ2-7|.|.
TGTGCCAGCAGCTTATCGGCAGGGCTTCCCTACGAGCAGTACTTC
CASSLSAGLPYEQYF
>TRBV4-2|TRBJ1-4|.|.
TGTGCCAGCAGCCAAGCAGGAACTAATGAAAAACTGTTTTTT
CASSQAGTNEKLFF
>TRBV6-1|TRBJ1-2|once|.
TGTGCCAGCAGTAACCCCTTCGGGGGAAACTATGGCTACACCTTC
CASSNPFGGNYGYTF